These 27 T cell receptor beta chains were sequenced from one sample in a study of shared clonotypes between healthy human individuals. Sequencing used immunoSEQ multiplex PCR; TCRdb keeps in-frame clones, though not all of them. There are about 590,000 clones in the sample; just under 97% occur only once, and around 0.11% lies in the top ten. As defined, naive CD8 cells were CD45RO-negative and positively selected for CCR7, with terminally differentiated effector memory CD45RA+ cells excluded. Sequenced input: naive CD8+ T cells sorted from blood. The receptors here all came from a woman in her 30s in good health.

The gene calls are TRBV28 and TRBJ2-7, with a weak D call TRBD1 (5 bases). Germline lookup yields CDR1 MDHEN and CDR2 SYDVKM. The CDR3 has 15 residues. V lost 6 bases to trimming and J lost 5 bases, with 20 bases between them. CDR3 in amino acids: CASSPPGRVTDEQYF. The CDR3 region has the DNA TGTGCCAGCAGCCCCCCGGGCAGGGTAACGGACGAGCAGTACTTC.

CDR3 in amino acids: CASSYGLDPSYEQYF. CDR3 nucleotide sequence: TGTGCCAGCAGTTACGGCTTAGATCCCTCCTACGAGCAGTACTTC. This chain joins TRBV6-6 and TRBJ2-7; D not resolved. There are 15 residues in the CDR3. Germline assignment: CDR1 MNHNY and CDR2 SVGAGI (reference sequence). V was cut by 2 bases and J by 0 bases, with 11 bases left in between.

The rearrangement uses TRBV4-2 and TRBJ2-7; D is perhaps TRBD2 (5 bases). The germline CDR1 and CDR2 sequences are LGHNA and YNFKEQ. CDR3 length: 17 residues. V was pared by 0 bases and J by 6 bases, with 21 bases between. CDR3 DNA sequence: TGTGCCAGCAGCCAAGATTGGCTAGCCGAAATCCGGTTCGAGCAGTACTTC. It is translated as CASSQDWLAEIRFEQYF.

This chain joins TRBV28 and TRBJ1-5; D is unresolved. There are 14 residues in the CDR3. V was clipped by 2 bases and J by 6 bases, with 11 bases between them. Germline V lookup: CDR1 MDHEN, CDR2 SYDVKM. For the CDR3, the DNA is TGTGCCAGCAGTTTAACGTGGGTTTCTCAGCCCCAGCATTTT. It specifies CASSLTWVSQPQHF.

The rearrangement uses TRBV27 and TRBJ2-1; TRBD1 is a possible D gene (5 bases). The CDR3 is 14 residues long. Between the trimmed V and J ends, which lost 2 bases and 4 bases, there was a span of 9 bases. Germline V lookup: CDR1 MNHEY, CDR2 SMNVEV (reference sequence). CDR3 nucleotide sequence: TGTGCCAGCAGTTTACAGGGCGTGTACAATGAGCAGTTCTTC. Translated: CASSLQGVYNEQFF.

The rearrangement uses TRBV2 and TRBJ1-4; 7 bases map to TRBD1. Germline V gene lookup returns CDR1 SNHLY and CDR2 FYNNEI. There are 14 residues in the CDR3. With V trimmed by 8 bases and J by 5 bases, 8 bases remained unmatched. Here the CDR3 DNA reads TGTGCCAGCGCGACCGGGACAGACAATGAAAAACTGTTTTTT. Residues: CASATGTDNEKLFF.

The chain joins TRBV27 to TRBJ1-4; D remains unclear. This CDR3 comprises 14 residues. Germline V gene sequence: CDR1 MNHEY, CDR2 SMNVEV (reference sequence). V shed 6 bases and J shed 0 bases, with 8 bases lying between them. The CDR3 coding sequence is TGTGCCAGCAGACAGACTCCAACTAATGAAAAACTGTTTTTT. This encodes CASRQTPTNEKLFF.

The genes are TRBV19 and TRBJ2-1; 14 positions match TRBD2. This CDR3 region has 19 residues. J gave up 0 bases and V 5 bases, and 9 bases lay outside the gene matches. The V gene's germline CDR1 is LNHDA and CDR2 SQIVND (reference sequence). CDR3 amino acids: CASSPGLAGAKFSYNEQFF. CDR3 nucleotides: TGTGCCAGTAGTCCGGGACTAGCGGGAGCGAAGTTCTCCTACAATGAGCAGTTCTTC. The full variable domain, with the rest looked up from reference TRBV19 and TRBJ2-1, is DGGITQSPKYLFRKEGQNVTLSCEQNLNHDAMYWYRQDPGQGLRLIYYSQIVNDFQKGDIAEGYSVSREKKESFPLTVTSAQKNPTAFYLCASSPGLAGAKFSYNEQFFGPGTRLTVL.

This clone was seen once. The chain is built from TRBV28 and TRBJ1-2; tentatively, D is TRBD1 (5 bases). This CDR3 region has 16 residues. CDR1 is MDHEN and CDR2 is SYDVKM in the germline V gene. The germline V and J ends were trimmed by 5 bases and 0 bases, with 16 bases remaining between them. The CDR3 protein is CASSREGVSPNYGYTF. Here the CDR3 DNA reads TGTGCCAGCAGTAGAGAAGGGGTCAGCCCTAACTATGGCTACACCTTC.

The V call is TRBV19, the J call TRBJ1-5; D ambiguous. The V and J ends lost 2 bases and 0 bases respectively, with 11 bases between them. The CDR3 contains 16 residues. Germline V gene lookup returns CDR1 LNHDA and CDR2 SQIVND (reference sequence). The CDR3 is CASSIKTEHSNQPQHF. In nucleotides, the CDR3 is TGTGCCAGTAGTATAAAGACGGAACATAGCAATCAGCCCCAGCATTTT.

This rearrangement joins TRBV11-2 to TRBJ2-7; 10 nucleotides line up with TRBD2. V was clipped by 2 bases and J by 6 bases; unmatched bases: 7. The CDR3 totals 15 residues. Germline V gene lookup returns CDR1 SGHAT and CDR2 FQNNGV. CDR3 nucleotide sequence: TGTGCCAGCAGCTTACTAGCGGGAGATGAGCCCGAGCAGTACTTC. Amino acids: CASSLLAGDEPEQYF.

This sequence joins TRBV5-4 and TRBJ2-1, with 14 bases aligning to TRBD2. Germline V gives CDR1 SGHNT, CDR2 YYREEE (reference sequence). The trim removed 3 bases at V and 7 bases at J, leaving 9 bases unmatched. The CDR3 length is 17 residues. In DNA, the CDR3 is TGTGCCAGCAGCTCGGGACTAGCGGGAGTAATGGGTAATGAGCAGTTCTTC. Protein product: CASSSGLAGVMGNEQFF.

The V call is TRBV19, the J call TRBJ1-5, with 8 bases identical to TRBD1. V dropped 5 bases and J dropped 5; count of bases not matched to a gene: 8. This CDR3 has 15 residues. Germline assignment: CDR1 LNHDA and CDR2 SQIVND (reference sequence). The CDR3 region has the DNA TGTGCCAGTAGTGCTACACAGGGGGGCTATCAGCCCCAGCATTTT. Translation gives CASSATQGGYQPQHF.

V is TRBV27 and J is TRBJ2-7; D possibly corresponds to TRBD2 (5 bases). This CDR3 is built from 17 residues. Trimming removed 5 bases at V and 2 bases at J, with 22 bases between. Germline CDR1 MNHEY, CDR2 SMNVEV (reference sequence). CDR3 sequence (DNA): TGTGCCAGCAGTCCAAGCCATAGCGATACACTTCCCTACGAGCAGTACTTC. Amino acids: CASSPSHSDTLPYEQYF.

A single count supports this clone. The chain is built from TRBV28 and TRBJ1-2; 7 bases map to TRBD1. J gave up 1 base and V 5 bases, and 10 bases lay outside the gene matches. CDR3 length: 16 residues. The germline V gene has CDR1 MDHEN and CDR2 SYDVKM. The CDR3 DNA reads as TGTGCCAGCAGTCCTAACAGGGGAACTTATAACTATGGCTACACCTTC. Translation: CASSPNRGTYNYGYTF.

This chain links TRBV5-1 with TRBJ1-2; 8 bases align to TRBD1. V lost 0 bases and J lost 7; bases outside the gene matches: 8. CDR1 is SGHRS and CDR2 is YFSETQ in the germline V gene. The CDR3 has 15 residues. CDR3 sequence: CASSLDSQGAIGYTF. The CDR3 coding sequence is TGCGCCAGCAGCTTGGATAGTCAGGGGGCGATTGGCTACACCTTC.

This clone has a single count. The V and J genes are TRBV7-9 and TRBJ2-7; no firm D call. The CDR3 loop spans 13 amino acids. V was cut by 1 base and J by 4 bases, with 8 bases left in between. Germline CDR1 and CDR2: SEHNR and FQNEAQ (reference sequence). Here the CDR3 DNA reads TGTGCCAGCAGCTTAGACCCTAGTTACGAGCAGTACTTC. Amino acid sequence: CASSLDPSYEQYF.

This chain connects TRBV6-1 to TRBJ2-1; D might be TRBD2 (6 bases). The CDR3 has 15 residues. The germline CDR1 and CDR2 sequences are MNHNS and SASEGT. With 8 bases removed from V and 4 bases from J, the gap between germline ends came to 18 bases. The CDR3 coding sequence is TGTGCCAGCGCTGTGCGGGAATTGGTTTACAATGAGCAGTTCTTC. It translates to CASAVRELVYNEQFF.

As DNA, the CDR3 is TGTGCCAGCAGCTTAGAGGGGCGGGGAGCTGAAGCTTTCTTT. Residues: CASSLEGRGAEAFF. The chain uses TRBV7-9 and TRBJ1-1, with D perhaps TRBD1 (5 bases). Deletions cut 1 base from V and 6 bases from J, with 12 bases between. The germline V gene has CDR1 SEHNR and CDR2 FQNEAQ (reference sequence). This CDR3 has 14 amino acids. Based on the CDR3 plus reference TRBV7-9 and TRBJ1-1, the full variable domain is DTGVSQNPRHKITKRGQNVTFRCDPISEHNRLYWYRQTLGQGPEFLTYFQNEAQLEKSRLLSDRFSAERPKGSFSTLEIQRTEQGDSAMYLCASSLEGRGAEAFFGQGTRLTVV.

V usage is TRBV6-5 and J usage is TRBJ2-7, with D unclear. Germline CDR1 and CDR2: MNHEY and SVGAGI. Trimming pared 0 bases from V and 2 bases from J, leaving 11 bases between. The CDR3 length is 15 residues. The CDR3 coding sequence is TGTGCCAGCAGTTACTCTTCGAGCCGAGCCTACGAGCAGTACTTC. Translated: CASSYSSSRAYEQYF.

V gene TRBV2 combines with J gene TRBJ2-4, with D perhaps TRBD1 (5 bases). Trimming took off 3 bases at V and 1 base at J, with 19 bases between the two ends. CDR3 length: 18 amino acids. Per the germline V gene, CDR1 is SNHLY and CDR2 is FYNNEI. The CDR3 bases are TGTGCCAGCAGTGACAACCCCCAGGGCCTGGGGGCCAAAAACATTCAGTACTTC. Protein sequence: CASSDNPQGLGAKNIQYF.

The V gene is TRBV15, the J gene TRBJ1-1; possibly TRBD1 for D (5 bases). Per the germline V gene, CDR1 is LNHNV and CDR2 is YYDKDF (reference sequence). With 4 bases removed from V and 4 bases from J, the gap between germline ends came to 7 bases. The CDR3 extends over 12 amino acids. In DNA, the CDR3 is TGTGCCACCAGCAAAGGGGTCACTGAAGCTTTCTTT. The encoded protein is CATSKGVTEAFF.

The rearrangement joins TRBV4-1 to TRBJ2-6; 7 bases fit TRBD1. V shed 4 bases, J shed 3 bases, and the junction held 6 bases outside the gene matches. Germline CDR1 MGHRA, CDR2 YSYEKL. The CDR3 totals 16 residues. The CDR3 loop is CASSLTGVIGANVLTF. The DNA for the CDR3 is TGCGCCAGCAGCCTTACAGGGGTTATTGGGGCCAACGTCCTGACTTTC.

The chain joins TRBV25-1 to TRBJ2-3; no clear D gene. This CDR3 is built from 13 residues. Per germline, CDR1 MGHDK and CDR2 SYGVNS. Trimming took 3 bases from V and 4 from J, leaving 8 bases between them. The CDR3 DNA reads TGTGCCAGCAGTGATTTCGGACCAGATACGCAGTATTTT. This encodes CASSDFGPDTQYF. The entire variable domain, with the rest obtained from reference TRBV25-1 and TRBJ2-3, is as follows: EADIYQTPRYLVIGTGKKITLECSQTMGHDKMYWYQQDPGMELHLIHYSYGVNSTEKGDLSSESTVSRIRTEHFPLTLESARPSHTSQYLCASSDFGPDTQYFGPGTRLTVL.

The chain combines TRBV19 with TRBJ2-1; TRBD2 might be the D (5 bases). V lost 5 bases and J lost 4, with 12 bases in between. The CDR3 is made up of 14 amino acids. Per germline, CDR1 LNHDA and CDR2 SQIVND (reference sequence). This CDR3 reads CASSSSGSYNEQFF. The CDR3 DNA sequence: TGTGCCAGTAGTTCGAGCGGCAGTTACAATGAGCAGTTCTTC.

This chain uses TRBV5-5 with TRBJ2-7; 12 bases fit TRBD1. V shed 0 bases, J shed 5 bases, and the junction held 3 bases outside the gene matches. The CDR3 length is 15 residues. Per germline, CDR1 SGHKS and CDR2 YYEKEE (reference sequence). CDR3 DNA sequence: TGTGCCAGCAGCTTGGGTGGGACAGGGGGCCACGAGCAGTACTTC. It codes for CASSLGGTGGHEQYF.

The CDR3 DNA is TGTGCCAGCAGCTTGGTAGCGGGAGGGAGGTCCGAGCAGTACTTC. Amino acids: CASSLVAGGRSEQYF. The chain carries TRBV5-4 and TRBJ2-7; TRBD2 matches 11 bases. V gave up 0 bases and J gave up 6 bases; unmatched junction bases: 5. From germline, CDR1 is SGHNT and CDR2 YYREEE (reference sequence). The CDR3 covers 15 residues.